This T cell receptor beta chain was documented in a study of Ad26.COV2.S vaccination and SARS-CoV-2 variants. At the level of the study: Ad26.COV2.S was injected intramuscularly once or twice, 56 days apart.

The study, taken as a whole, reports: Vaccine recipients posted higher spike-specific TCR breadth than their placebo counterparts. There was a possibility that the TCR breadth and depth analyses underestimated total T cell responses. After vaccination, reports described spike-specific CD8+ and CD4+ T cell responses as showing substantial breadth.

Sample treatment: over 15 received Ad26.COV2.S at low or high dose, single or two shots; roughly 5 received placebo; per-sample allocation not given. It was on day 63 after the first vaccine or placebo injection that samples were taken. Clones were sequenced by immunoSEQ multiplex PCR, and TCRdb holds only the in-frame ones, with some missing. The sample lists 300,000 to 400,000 clones; more than 85% were seen once. The CDR3 has 14 amino acids. Germline CDR1 SGHDT, CDR2 YYEEEE. Trimming left V 1 base short and J 0 bases short, with 7 bases between. Of note for this clone: Antigen unknown.

The sequences come from peripheral blood, collected in a trial of Ad26.COV2.S vaccine versus placebo. The chain uses TRBV5-6 and TRBJ1-1, with D unclear. The source is a person aged 18-65 years who received the Ad26.COV2.S COVID-19 vaccine or a placebo. This chain's CDR3 is CASSLPGLNTEAFF. The DNA for the CDR3 is TGTGCCAGCAGCTTGCCAGGCCTGAACACTGAAGCTTTCTTT.